This T cell receptor beta chain was sequenced for a study of control samples from healthy donors and cancer patients. Notes on this clone: The junction departs from germline at one end; a sequencing error may be responsible.

Clones were read by immunoSEQ multiplex PCR, and TCRdb kept only the in-frame ones, dropping some. The data contain some 200,000 clones, 91% of them seen just once; the ten biggest clones take up less than 1.6%. Germline CDR1 is SGHRS and CDR2 is YFSETQ. The CDR3 is 13 amino acids. The sequencing input was blood. The chain carries TRBV5-1 and TRBJ2-7; D is undetermined. The TCR sequence derives from a woman in her 30s in good health. CDR3 sequence reads: CASRLDFSYEQYF. CDR3 sequence (DNA): TGCGCCAGCAGGTTGGATTTCTCCTACGAGCAGTACTTC.